The 20 T cell receptor beta chains listed next were all sequenced from one sample in a study of PD-L1 blockade in urothelial cancer. Stated time point: peripheral blood 6 weeks after treatment start. Sequencing was performed with immunoSEQ multiplex PCR; in TCRdb, only in-frame clones are kept and a portion is missing. The sample has approximately 120,000 clones; roughly 88% are singletons. The material sequenced was PBMCs, taken around atezolizumab (anti-PD-L1) treatment. Source of these receptors: a man aged 50-59 years with urothelial cancer.

The chain carries TRBV27 and TRBJ1-6, with 7 bases identical to TRBD1. V shed 5 bases, J shed 8 bases, and the junction held 3 bases outside the gene matches. The CDR3 spans 13 residues. From germline, CDR1 is MNHEY and CDR2 SMNVEV (reference sequence). Here the CDR3 reads CASSPTGYSPLHF. CDR3 nucleotides: TGTGCCAGCAGTCCGACAGGGTATTCACCCCTCCACTTT.

V usage is TRBV11-2 and J usage is TRBJ2-3; TRBD1 aligns across 10 bases. The ends lost 4 bases at V and 5 bases at J; junction bases unmatched: 6. Germline V lookup: CDR1 SGHAT, CDR2 FQNNGV. The CDR3 has 15 residues. This CDR3 reads CASSSRDRGGDTQYF. The DNA for the CDR3 is TGTGCCAGCAGCTCCCGGGACAGGGGCGGAGATACGCAGTATTTT.

The CDR3 reads CASKGDRTADEQFF. The CDR3 DNA follows: TGTGCCAGCAAGGGGGACAGGACCGCCGATGAGCAGTTCTTC. The genes are TRBV6-5 and TRBJ2-1; TRBD1 aligns across 8 bases. Trimming took 7 bases from V and 8 from J; bases not matched to a gene: 10. This CDR3 has 14 amino acids. Germline values: CDR1 MNHEY, CDR2 SVGAGI.

J is TRBJ1-5 and V is TRBV19, with 10 bases fitting TRBD1. Per the germline V gene, CDR1 is LNHDA and CDR2 is SQIVND (reference sequence). V was pared by 6 bases and J by 3 bases, with 5 bases of the junction left unmatched. CDR3 length equals 15 residues. In DNA form, the CDR3 reads TGTGCCAGTAGGGGGACAGGGGAAACCAATCAGCCCCAGCATTTT. It specifies CASRGTGETNQPQHF.

The genes are TRBV2 and TRBJ2-1, with TRBD2 identical over 9 bases. J lost 7 bases, V lost 10 bases, and 8 bases had no gene match. CDR3 length equals 13 residues. CDR1 SNHLY and CDR2 FYNNEI come from the germline V gene. The CDR3 region is CAKGVAGGNEQFF. Written as DNA, the CDR3 is TGTGCCAAAGGTGTTGCGGGAGGGAATGAGCAGTTCTTC. Variable domain in full (rest from reference TRBV2 and TRBJ2-1): EPEVTQTPSHQVTQMGQEVILRCVPISNHLYFYWYRQILGQKVEFLVSFYNNEISEKSEIFDDQFSVERPDGSNFTLKIRSTKLEDSAMYFCAKGVAGGNEQFFGPGTRLTVL.

The V gene is TRBV13, the J gene TRBJ2-7; 9 nucleotides match TRBD2. The V and J ends lost 4 bases and 5 bases, in that order; junction bases with no gene match: 12. The CDR3 sequence is 16 residues long. Per germline, CDR1 PRHDT and CDR2 FYEKMQ (reference sequence). CDR3 sequence reads: CASSSLSREGPHEQYF. The CDR3 nucleotides are TGTGCCAGCAGCTCCCTCTCGCGGGAGGGCCCTCACGAGCAGTACTTC.

The chain combines TRBV18 with TRBJ2-3, with 7 bases identical to TRBD1. Germline V gene lookup returns CDR1 KGHSH and CDR2 LQKENI. This CDR3 contains 14 residues. The V gene end was trimmed by 8 bases and the J gene end by 2 bases; junction bases not matched to a gene: 7. The CDR3 DNA reads as TGTGCCAGCCAATCGGGACAGATCACAGATACGCAGTATTTT. It codes for CASQSGQITDTQYF.

J is TRBJ2-1 and V is TRBV7-2; TRBD2 matches at 9 bases. CDR3 size: 18 residues. V shed 5 bases and J 9 bases; nucleotides not matched to a gene: 20. Germline V gene sequence: CDR1 SGHTA, CDR2 FQGNSA. CDR3 amino acids: CASSQIGILGLAGLEQFF. In DNA, the CDR3 is TGTGCCAGCAGCCAAATAGGGATTCTCGGGCTAGCGGGACTTGAGCAGTTCTTC.

The rearrangement joins TRBV6-6 to TRBJ2-3, with TRBD1 matching over 8 bases. Trimming removed 7 bases from V and 6 bases from J; junction bases left unmatched: 12. The CDR3 is made up of 15 amino acids. Per the germline V gene, CDR1 is MNHNY and CDR2 is SVGAGI (reference sequence). CDR3 sequence: CASNSPDRAGDTQYF. CDR3 sequence (DNA): TGTGCCAGCAACTCCCCGGACAGGGCGGGGGATACGCAGTATTTT.

The V call is TRBV19, the J call TRBJ2-4; a possible D gene is TRBD1 (7 bases). V dropped 3 bases and J dropped 0 bases, with 12 bases sitting between them. Germline CDR1 is LNHDA and CDR2 is SQIVND (reference sequence). The CDR3 totals 16 residues. CDR3 loop: CASSIPGGLAKNIQYF. DNA for the CDR3: TGTGCCAGTAGTATTCCAGGGGGACTAGCCAAAAACATTCAGTACTTC.

The chain has TRBV5-1 and TRBJ2-1, with TRBD2 matching over 9 bases. The junction had 14 bases not matched to a gene; V was cut back by 4 bases and J by 9 bases. The V gene's germline CDR1 is SGHRS and CDR2 YFSETQ. This CDR3 has 16 amino acids. CDR3 DNA: TGCGCCAGCAGCCCAGACCCCGGGACTAGCTCTGTTGAGCAGTTCTTC. This codes for CASSPDPGTSSVEQFF.

This clone has at least ten counts. This chain joins TRBV27 and TRBJ2-7, with D maybe TRBD2 (5 bases). CDR1 and CDR2 from the germline V gene are MNHEY and SMNVEV (reference sequence). CDR3 length: 14 residues. V lost 5 bases and J lost 0, with 11 bases in between. This chain's CDR3 is CASSTTRSSYEQYF. In nucleotides, the CDR3 is TGTGCCAGCAGTACTACTAGGAGCTCCTACGAGCAGTACTTC.

This rearrangement joins TRBV7-9 to TRBJ1-2; 8 bases are shared with TRBD1. The CDR3 length is 14 residues. V gave up 3 bases and J gave up 8 bases; unmatched junction bases: 8. From germline, CDR1 is SEHNR and CDR2 FQNEAQ (reference sequence). CDR3 protein: CASSLGQAEGGYTF. CDR3 coding DNA: TGTGCCAGCAGCTTGGGACAGGCGGAGGGCGGCTACACCTTC.

This sequence joins TRBV5-1 and TRBJ2-7; 13 bases match TRBD2. Unmatched junction bases numbered 17, after V lost 2 bases and J lost 3 bases. Germline V gene data show CDR1 as SGHRS and CDR2 as YFSETQ. CDR3 length: 20 amino acids. In DNA, the CDR3 is TGCGCCAGCAGCTTTATGTCTTCGGGACTAGCGGGATCTTCTTTCTACGAGCAGTACTTC. Protein product: CASSFMSSGLAGSSFYEQYF. The variable domain in full, with the rest retrieved from reference TRBV5-1 and TRBJ2-7, is KAGVTQTPRYLIKTRGQQVTLSCSPISGHRSVSWYQQTPGQGLQFLFEYFSETQRNKGNFPGRFSGRQFSNSRSEMNVSTLELGDSALYLCASSFMSSGLAGSSFYEQYFGPGTRLTVT.

This chain links TRBV5-5 with TRBJ2-5; 8 bases align to TRBD1. Germline V gene lookup returns CDR1 SGHKS and CDR2 YYEKEE (reference sequence). V lost 2 bases and J lost 3; bases outside the gene matches: 0. The CDR3 sequence is 13 residues long. Here the CDR3 DNA reads TGTGCCAGCAGCTTACAGGGGGAAGAGACCCAGTACTTC. Its protein is CASSLQGEETQYF. The complete variable domain, with remaining parts taken from reference TRBV5-5 and TRBJ2-5, reads DAGVTQSPTHLIKTRGQQVTLRCSPISGHKSVSWYQQVLGQGPQFIFQYYEKEERGRGNFPDRFSARQFPNYSSELNVNALLLGDSALYLCASSLQGEETQYFGPGTRLLVL.

This chain connects TRBV5-5 to TRBJ1-2, with 11 bases aligning to TRBD1. The V and J ends lost 6 bases and 4 bases, in that order; junction bases with no gene match: 11. The length of the CDR3 is 16 residues. Germline V gene lookup returns CDR1 SGHKS and CDR2 YYEKEE (reference sequence). The CDR3 here is CASTKTGQGGIYGYTF. CDR3 DNA: TGTGCCAGCACCAAAACGGGACAGGGGGGAATCTATGGCTACACCTTC.

The chain is built from TRBV6-6 and TRBJ1-2; D is ambiguous. Germline CDR1 MNHNY, CDR2 SVGAGI (reference sequence). CDR3 length equals 14 residues. Trimming removed 6 bases from V and 2 bases from J, with 13 bases in between. The CDR3 here is CASSSSWPNYGYTF. The CDR3 nucleotides are TGTGCCAGCAGCTCCTCTTGGCCCAACTATGGCTACACCTTC.

The chain couples TRBV6-6 to TRBJ2-1; 7 bases are a match to TRBD1. Germline CDR1 is MNHNY and CDR2 is SVGAGI (reference sequence). The ends lost 8 bases at V and 1 base at J; junction bases unmatched: 2. This CDR3 is 13 amino acids long. The CDR3 region has the DNA TGTGCCAGCTCGGGACAGTCCTACAATGAGCAGTTCTTC. This codes for CASSGQSYNEQFF.

V usage is TRBV6-5 and J usage is TRBJ1-2; TRBD1 agrees at 7 bases. CDR3 length: 15 amino acids. Germline V gene sequence: CDR1 MNHEY, CDR2 SVGAGI. The ends lost 6 bases at V and 4 bases at J; junction bases unmatched: 11. CDR3 region: CASRRPQGGSYGYTF. DNA for the CDR3: TGTGCCAGCAGACGACCTCAGGGGGGCAGCTATGGCTACACCTTC.

This chain joins TRBV7-2 and TRBJ2-7; D is uncertain. V was cut by 5 bases and J by 9 bases, with 17 bases left in between. Germline V gene lookup returns CDR1 SGHTA and CDR2 FQGNSA. The CDR3 has 13 amino acids. The DNA of the CDR3 is TGTGCCAGCAGCGAGGCGAGCCCGGAGTGGCAGTACTTC. Amino acids: CASSEASPEWQYF.